This T cell receptor (beta chain) was retrieved from a study of blood T cells in healthy people across ages. This clonotype was counted a few times. The CDR3 sequence is 15 residues long. The ends lost 6 bases at V and 8 bases at J; junction bases unmatched: 14. The germline V gene encodes CDR1 MNHNY and CDR2 SVGAGI (reference sequence). With a J-beta primer mix and a sample-barcoded 5' primer, a second PCR ran roughly 6 to 11 cycles. TCRdb independently ran MiXCR on the 5' RACE reads; one entry per CDR3 protein. Among 650,000 to 1,000,000 distinct CDR3 sequences listed, under 40% were seen once. The clonotype originates from a man in his late teens or twenties in good health. The sequenced material came from blood. The chain employs TRBV6-6 and TRBJ2-5, with TRBD2 identical over 8 bases. This CDR3 reads CASSLRRGVAGTQYF. The CDR3 region has the DNA TGTGCCAGCAGCCTTCGGCGGGGGGTTGCAGGAACCCAGTACTTC.